One sample yielded the 3 T cell receptor beta chains listed below, sequenced in a study of Ad26.COV2.S vaccination and SARS-CoV-2 variants. Treatment here: about 20 received Ad26.COV2.S at low or high dose, single or two shots; roughly 5 received placebo; per-sample allocation not given. Sampling occurred on day 63 after the first vaccine or placebo injection. Profiling relied on immunoSEQ multiplex PCR, and the TCRdb table lists in-frame clones only, not all of them. The sample yields fewer than 500,000 clones, less than 95% seen once. The source material was peripheral blood, sampled in a trial of Ad26.COV2.S vaccine versus placebo. Every receptor here comes from a person aged 18-60 years who received the Ad26.COV2.S COVID-19 vaccine or a placebo.

J is TRBJ2-5 and V is TRBV10-3; 10 nucleotides match TRBD2. V was clipped by 0 bases and J by 5 bases; unmatched bases: 9. CDR1 and CDR2 (germline): ENHRY, SYGVKD. The CDR3 runs to 17 residues. The CDR3 spells CAISESMTSGRGETQYF. CDR3 sequence (DNA): TGTGCCATCAGTGAGTCCATGACGAGCGGGAGGGGGGAGACCCAGTACTTC.

This chain links TRBV9 with TRBJ2-3; TRBD2 agrees at 7 bases. The germline gives CDR1 SGDLS, CDR2 YYNGEE. The junction had 9 bases not matched to a gene; V was cut back by 4 bases and J by 1 base. The CDR3 has 16 amino acids. The CDR3, as DNA: TGTGCCAGCAGCCCCGGCACTAGCGCTCGCACAGATACGCAGTATTTT. It encodes CASSPGTSARTDTQYF.

The gene calls are TRBV4-1 and TRBJ2-1, with a tentative D call TRBD2 (7 bases). This CDR3 spans 14 amino acids. CDR1 is MGHRA, CDR2 YSYEKL, per germline. The V end lost 1 base, the J end lost 7 bases, and 11 bases lay between the germline ends. The DNA for the CDR3 is TGCGCCAGCAGCCAAGTCGGGGGGCTGAATGAGCAGTTCTTC. Protein product: CASSQVGGLNEQFF.